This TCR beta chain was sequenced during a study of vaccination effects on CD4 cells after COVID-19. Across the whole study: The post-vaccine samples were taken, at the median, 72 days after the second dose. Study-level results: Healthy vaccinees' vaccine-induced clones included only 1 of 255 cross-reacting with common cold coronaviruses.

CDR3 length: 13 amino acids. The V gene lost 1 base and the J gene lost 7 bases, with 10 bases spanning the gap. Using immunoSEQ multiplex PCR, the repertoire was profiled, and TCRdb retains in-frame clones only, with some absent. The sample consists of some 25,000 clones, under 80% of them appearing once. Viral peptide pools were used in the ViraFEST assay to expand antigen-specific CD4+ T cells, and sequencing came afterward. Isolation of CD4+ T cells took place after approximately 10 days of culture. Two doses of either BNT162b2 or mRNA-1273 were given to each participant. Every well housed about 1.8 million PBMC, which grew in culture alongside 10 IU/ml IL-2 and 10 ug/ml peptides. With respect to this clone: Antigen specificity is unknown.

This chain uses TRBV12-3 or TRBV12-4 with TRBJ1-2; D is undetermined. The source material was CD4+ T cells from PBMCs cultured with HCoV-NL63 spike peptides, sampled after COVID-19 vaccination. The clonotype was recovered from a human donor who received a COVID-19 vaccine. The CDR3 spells CASSLEGLSGYTF. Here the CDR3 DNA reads TGTGCCAGCAGTTTAGAGGGATTAAGTGGCTACACCTTC.